This passage covers 15 T cell receptor beta chains from one sample sequenced in a study of T-cell memory formation after mild COVID-19. TCRdb independently ran MiXCR on the 5' RACE reads; one entry per CDR3 protein. The sample has 150,000 to 200,000 distinct CDR3 sequences, roughly 14% seen once; the top ten hold 13% to 15%. Sequencing was done on a sample of PBMCs or a T cell subset sorted from them (not recorded which). All receptors derive from an adult woman who had mild COVID-19 (a few samples of this study predate the infection). Cell type and time point are not known.

The chain has TRBV10-3 and TRBJ1-2; no clear D. V lost 3 bases and J 2 bases, leaving 13 bases between the germline ends. The CDR3 length is 15 residues. Germline assignment: CDR1 ENHRY and CDR2 SYGVKD. The CDR3 region is CAISDRQTNNYGYTF. The CDR3 DNA reads as TGTGCCATCAGTGACCGCCAGACCAACAACTATGGCTACACCTTC.

There are a few counts of this clonotype. The chain joins TRBV24-1 to TRBJ1-2; tentative D call: TRBD1 (5 bases). CDR3 length: 12 residues. Trimming took 11 bases from V and 7 from J, leaving 16 bases between them. The V gene's germline CDR1 is KGHDR and CDR2 SFDVKD. CDR3 region: CASRQGEGGYTF. CDR3 in DNA: TGTGCCAGCAGGCAAGGGGAAGGTGGCTACACCTTC.

The gene calls are TRBV29-1 and TRBJ2-2; 8 nucleotides agree with TRBD1. The J segment lost 5 bases and the V segment lost 6 bases, leaving 5 bases of the junction unmatched. This CDR3 comprises 13 residues. In germline, CDR1 is SQVTM, CDR2 ANQGSEA. As DNA, the CDR3 is TGCAGCGTACAACAGGGGGAGACCGGGGAGCTGTTTTTT. Its translation is CSVQQGETGELFF.

This clonotype was found a few times. This CDR3 reads CASRPGTAGTYEQYF. Here the CDR3 DNA reads TGTGCCAGCAGACCTGGGACTGCTGGTACCTACGAGCAGTACTTC. V is TRBV7-2 and J is TRBJ2-7, with a tentative D call TRBD2 (6 bases). The CDR3 totals 15 residues. Germline values: CDR1 SGHTA, CDR2 FQGNSA. Between the trimmed V and J ends, which lost 6 bases and 2 bases, there was a span of 17 bases.

The chain links TRBV2 to TRBJ1-1; 7 bases are shared with TRBD1. Losses at the gene ends were 3 bases for V and 6 bases for J; bases not matched to a gene: 10. Per germline, CDR1 SNHLY and CDR2 FYNNEI. The CDR3 length is 15 residues. The CDR3 sequence: CASSDPTGIGAEAFF. Here the CDR3 DNA reads TGTGCCAGCAGTGACCCGACAGGGATCGGAGCTGAAGCTTTCTTT.

Only a few counts were recorded for this clonotype. The chain is built from TRBV25-1 and TRBJ2-3; 10 bases line up with TRBD2. J lost 2 bases, V lost 6 bases, and 5 bases had no gene match. The CDR3 spans 15 residues. Germline V gene sequence: CDR1 MGHDK, CDR2 SYGVNS. CDR3 DNA: TGTGCCAGCAGCGGACTAGCGGTGCCCACAGATACGCAGTATTTT. It specifies CASSGLAVPTDTQYF.

This clonotype was observed a few times. This rearrangement joins TRBV5-1 to TRBJ2-3; D unresolved. This CDR3 is 15 amino acids long. CDR1 is SGHRS and CDR2 is YFSETQ in the germline V gene. Trimming left V 0 bases short and J 8 bases short, with 16 bases between. The DNA for the CDR3 is TGCGCCAGCAGCTTGGAAAACCCCGCTTCGGGTACGCAGTATTTT. This sequence encodes CASSLENPASGTQYF.

This clonotype was seen a few times. V usage is TRBV24-1 and J usage is TRBJ2-3, with D unclear. CDR3 size: 16 residues. V was trimmed by 3 bases and J by 2 bases, leaving 14 bases between them. Germline CDR1 reads KGHDR; CDR2 reads SFDVKD. The CDR3 here is CATSDGRIFNTDTQYF. DNA for the CDR3: TGTGCCACCAGTGATGGCCGGATCTTTAACACAGATACGCAGTATTTT.

This clonotype came up many times. The chain carries TRBV5-1 and TRBJ2-7; maybe TRBD2 (6 bases). V was trimmed by 0 bases and J by 12 bases, leaving 13 bases between them. Germline CDR1 is SGHRS and CDR2 is YFSETQ. This CDR3 has 12 residues. The CDR3 is CASSLEAGLAYF. In nucleotides, the CDR3 is TGCGCCAGCAGCTTGGAAGCGGGCCTAGCGTACTTC.

This clonotype was picked up many times. This rearrangement joins TRBV5-1 to TRBJ2-1, with D possibly being TRBD1 (5 bases). The germline gives CDR1 SGHRS, CDR2 YFSETQ. There are 15 residues in the CDR3. Trimming took off 0 bases at V and 8 bases at J, with 15 bases between the two ends. The CDR3 spells CASSLGGRVSDEQFF. CDR3 nucleotide sequence: TGCGCCAGCAGCTTGGGTGGCAGGGTATCCGATGAGCAGTTCTTC.

This clonotype was seen a few times. The V and J genes are TRBV4-1 and TRBJ1-1; perhaps TRBD1 as D (5 bases). The ends were cut back, 1 base at V and 4 bases at J, with 7 bases in the middle. Looked up from germline, CDR1 is MGHRA and CDR2 is YSYEKL. The CDR3 runs to 13 residues. The CDR3 nucleotides read TGCGCCAGCAGCCAAGCAGGGAGCACTGAAGCTTTCTTT. It yields the protein CASSQAGSTEAFF.

This clonotype showed up just a few times. The V and J genes are TRBV27 and TRBJ2-1, with D hard to call. Trimming shortened V by 4 bases and J by 4 bases, and 5 bases separated the two germline ends. This CDR3 contains 12 residues. In germline, CDR1 is MNHEY, CDR2 SMNVEV (reference sequence). The CDR3 coding sequence is TGTGCCAGCAGTTCCCCGTACAATGAGCAGTTCTTC. This encodes CASSSPYNEQFF.

The chain recombines TRBV29-1 with TRBJ2-3; 9 bases align to TRBD1. Unmatched junction bases numbered 11, after V lost 7 bases and J lost 6 bases. This CDR3 comprises 14 residues. The V gene's germline CDR1 is SQVTM and CDR2 ANQGSEA. The CDR3 bases are TGCAGCGCGGGCACGGGACAGGGATCCGATACGCAGTATTTT. Translation: CSAGTGQGSDTQYF.

Only a few counts were recorded for this clonotype. V and J are TRBV3-1 and TRBJ2-5; possible D gene TRBD2, 7 bases. The length of the CDR3 is 18 residues. V was clipped by 1 base and J by 4 bases, with 22 bases between them. CDR1 is LGHDT and CDR2 is YNNKEL in the germline V gene (reference sequence). The CDR3 DNA reads TGTGCCAGCAGCCAAGGTTTCCGTAGGGGGGGCCGGCGAGAGACCCAGTACTTC. Translation gives CASSQGFRRGGRRETQYF.

This chain uses TRBV5-6 with TRBJ2-5, with D tentatively TRBD1 (5 bases). The CDR3 spans 14 residues. Germline CDR1 reads SGHDT; CDR2 reads YYEEEE. V dropped 7 bases and J dropped 4 bases, with 17 bases sitting between them. CDR3 loop: CASDLMGPLETQYF. CDR3 DNA sequence: TGTGCCAGCGACCTAATGGGGCCCCTAGAGACCCAGTACTTC.